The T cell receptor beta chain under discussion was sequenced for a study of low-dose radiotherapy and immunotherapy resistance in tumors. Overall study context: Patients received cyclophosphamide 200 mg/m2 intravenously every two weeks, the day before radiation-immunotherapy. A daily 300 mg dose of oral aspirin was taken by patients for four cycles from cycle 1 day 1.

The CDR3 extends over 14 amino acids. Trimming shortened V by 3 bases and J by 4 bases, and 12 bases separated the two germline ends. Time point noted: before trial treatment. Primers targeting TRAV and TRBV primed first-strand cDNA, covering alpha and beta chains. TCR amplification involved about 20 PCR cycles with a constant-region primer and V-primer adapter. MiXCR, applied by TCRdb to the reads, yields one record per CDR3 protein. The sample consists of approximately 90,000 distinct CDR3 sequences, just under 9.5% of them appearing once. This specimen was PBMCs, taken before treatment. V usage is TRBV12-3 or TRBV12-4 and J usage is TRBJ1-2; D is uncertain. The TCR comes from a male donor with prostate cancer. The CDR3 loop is CASSFVNTPYGYTF. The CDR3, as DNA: TGTGCCAGCAGTTTCGTCAACACTCCCTATGGCTACACCTTC.